This note documents a single T cell receptor beta chain sequence. Antigen: not known. These data are taken from a study of T-cell memory formation after mild COVID-19. Study conclusions and caveats: Of the contracting clones, CD4+ ones lay mainly in CM and EM, and CD8+ ones in EMRA. Several responding clones turned up in pre-infection memory, indicating that cross-reactive memory may have taken part. A balance of CD4 and CD8 characterized clones contracting day 15 to 85, whereas later expanders leaned CD4+.

Amplification by 5'RACE using constant-segment primers produced TCR alpha and TCR beta cDNA libraries that carried sample barcodes and UMIs. Using its own MiXCR run on the 5' RACE reads, TCRdb lists one record per CDR3 protein. This sample carries about 340,000 distinct CDR3 sequences, 13% of them seen once, and the ten largest clones take about 21%. The TCR originated in a man in his late teens or twenties who had mild COVID-19 (a few samples of this study predate the infection). Cell type and time point are not known. Sequencing was performed on PBMCs or a T cell subset sorted from them (not recorded which).

In DNA form, the CDR3 reads TGTGCCAGCAGCCTGACTAGTATCCATGAGCAGTTCTTC. Translating gives CASSLTSIHEQFF. This chain connects TRBV3-1 to TRBJ2-1, with D possibly being TRBD2 (6 bases). The ends were cut back, 4 bases at V and 8 bases at J, with 12 bases in the middle. The CDR3 consists of 13 residues. CDR1 and CDR2 from the germline V gene are LGHDT and YNNKEL (reference sequence).